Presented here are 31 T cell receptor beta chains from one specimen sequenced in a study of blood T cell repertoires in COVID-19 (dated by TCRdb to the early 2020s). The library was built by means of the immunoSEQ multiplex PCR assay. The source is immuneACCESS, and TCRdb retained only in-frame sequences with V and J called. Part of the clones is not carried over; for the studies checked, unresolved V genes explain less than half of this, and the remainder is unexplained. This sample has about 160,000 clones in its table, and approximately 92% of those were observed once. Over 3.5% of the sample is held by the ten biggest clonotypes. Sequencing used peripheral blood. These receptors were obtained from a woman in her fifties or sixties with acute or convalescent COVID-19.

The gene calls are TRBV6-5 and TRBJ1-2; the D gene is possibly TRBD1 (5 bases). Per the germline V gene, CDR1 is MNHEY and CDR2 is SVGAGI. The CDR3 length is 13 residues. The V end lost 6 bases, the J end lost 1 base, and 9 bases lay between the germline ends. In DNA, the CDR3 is TGTGCCAGCAGCCCAGACAGTAACTATGGCTACACCTTC. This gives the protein CASSPDSNYGYTF.

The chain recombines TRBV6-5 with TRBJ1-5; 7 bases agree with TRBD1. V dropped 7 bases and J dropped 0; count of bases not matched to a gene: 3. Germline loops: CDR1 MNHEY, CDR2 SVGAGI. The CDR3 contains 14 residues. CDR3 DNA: TGTGCCAGCACGGGACAGCATAGCAATCAGCCCCAGCATTTT. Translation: CASTGQHSNQPQHF.

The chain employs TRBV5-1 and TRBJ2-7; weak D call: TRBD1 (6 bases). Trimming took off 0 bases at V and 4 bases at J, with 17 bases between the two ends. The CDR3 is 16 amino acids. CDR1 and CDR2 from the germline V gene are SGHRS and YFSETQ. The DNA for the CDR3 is TGCGCCAGCAGCTTGGCCATGACAGGAGAAGGATACGAGCAGTACTTC. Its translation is CASSLAMTGEGYEQYF.

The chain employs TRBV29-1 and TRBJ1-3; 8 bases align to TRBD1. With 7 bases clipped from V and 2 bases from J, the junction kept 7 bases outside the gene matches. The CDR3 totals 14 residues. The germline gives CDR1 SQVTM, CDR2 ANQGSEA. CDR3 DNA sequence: TGCAGCGCCGAGACAGGGGTGGCTGGAAACACCATATATTTT. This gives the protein CSAETGVAGNTIYF.

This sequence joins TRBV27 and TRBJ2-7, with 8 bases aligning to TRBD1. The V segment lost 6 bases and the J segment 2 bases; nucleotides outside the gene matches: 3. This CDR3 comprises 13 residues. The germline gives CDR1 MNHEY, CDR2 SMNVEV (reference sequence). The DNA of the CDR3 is TGTGCCAGCAGGAGGACAGGGACCTACGAGCAGTACTTC. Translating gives CASRRTGTYEQYF.

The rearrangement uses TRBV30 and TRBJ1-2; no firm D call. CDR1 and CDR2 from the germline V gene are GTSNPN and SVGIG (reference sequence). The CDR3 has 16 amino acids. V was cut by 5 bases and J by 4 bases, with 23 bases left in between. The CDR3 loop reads CAWAPLGERRIYGYTF. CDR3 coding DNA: TGTGCCTGGGCCCCTCTCGGGGAAAGGAGGATCTATGGCTACACCTTC.

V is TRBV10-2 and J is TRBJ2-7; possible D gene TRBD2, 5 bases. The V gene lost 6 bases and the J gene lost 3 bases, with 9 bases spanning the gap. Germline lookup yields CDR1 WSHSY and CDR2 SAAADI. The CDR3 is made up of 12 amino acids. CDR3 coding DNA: TGCGCCAGCAGGGGAACTAGCTACGAGCAGTACTTC. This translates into CASRGTSYEQYF.

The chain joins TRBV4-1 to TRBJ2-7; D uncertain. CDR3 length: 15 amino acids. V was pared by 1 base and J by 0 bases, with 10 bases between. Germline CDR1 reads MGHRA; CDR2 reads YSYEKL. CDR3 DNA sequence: TGCGCCAGCAGCCAAGTGGGCAGGTCCTCCTACGAGCAGTACTTC. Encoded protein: CASSQVGRSSYEQYF.

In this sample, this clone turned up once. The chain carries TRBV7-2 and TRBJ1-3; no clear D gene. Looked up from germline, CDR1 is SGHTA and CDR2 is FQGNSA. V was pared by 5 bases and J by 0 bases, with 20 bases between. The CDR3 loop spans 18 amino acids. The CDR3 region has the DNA TGTGCCAGCAGCACCACCCATTCTGAGGGAGGCTCTGGAAACACCATATATTTT. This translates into CASSTTHSEGGSGNTIYF.

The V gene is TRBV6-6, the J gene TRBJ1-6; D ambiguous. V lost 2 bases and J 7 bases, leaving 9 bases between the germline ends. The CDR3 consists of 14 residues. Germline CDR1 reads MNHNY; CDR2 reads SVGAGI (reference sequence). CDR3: CASSYTGLNSPLHF. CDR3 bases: TGTGCCAGCAGTTACACGGGTCTGAATTCACCCCTCCACTTT.

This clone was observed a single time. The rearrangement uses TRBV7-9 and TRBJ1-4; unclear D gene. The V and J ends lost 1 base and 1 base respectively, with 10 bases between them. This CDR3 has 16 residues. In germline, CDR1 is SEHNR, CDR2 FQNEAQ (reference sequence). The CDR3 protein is CASSLGAGGTNEKLFF. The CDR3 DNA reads TGTGCCAGCAGCTTAGGTGCAGGTGGAACTAATGAAAAACTGTTTTTT.

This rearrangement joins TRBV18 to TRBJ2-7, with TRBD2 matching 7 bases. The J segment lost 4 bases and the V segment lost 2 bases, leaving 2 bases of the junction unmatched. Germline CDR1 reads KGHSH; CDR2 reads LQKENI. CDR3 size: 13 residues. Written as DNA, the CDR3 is TGTGCCAGCTCACCAGCCGGGGGGTACGAGCAGTACTTC. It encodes CASSPAGGYEQYF.

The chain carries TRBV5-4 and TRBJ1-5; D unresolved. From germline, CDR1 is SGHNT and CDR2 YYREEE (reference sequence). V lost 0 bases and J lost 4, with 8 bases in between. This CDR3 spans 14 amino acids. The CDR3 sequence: CASSLAGGNQPQHF. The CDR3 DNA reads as TGTGCCAGCAGCTTGGCGGGTGGGAATCAGCCCCAGCATTTT.

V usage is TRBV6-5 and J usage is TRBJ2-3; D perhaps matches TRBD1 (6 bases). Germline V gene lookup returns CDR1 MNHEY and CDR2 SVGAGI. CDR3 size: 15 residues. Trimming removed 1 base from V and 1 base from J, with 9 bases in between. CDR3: CASSYLGAGTDTQYF. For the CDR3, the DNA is TGTGCCAGCAGTTACTTGGGGGCAGGCACAGATACGCAGTATTTT.

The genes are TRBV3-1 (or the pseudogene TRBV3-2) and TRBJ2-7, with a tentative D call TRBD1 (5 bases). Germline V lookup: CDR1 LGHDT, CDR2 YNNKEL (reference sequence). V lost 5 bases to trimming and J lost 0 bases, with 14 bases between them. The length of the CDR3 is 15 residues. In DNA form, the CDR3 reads TGTGCCAGCAGCAAGGACACCAGTAGCTCCTACGAGCAGTACTTC. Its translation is CASSKDTSSSYEQYF.

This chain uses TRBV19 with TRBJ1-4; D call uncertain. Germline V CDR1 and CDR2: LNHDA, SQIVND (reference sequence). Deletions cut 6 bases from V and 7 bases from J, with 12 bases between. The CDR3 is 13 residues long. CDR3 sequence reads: CASSIGVSEKLFF. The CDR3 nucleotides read TGTGCCAGTAGCATCGGAGTGAGTGAAAAACTGTTTTTT.

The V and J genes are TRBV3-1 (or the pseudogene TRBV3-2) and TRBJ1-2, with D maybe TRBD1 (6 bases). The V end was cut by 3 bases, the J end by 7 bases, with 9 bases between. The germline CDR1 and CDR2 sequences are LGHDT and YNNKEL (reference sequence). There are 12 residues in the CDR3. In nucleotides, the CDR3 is TGTGCCAGCAGCCAGGGGGCGCTTGGCTACACCTTC. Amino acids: CASSQGALGYTF.

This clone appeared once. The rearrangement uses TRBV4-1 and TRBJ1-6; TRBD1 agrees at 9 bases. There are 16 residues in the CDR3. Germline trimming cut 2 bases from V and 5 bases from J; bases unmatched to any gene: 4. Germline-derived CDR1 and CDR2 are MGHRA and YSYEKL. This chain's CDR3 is CASSQPRDRDNSPLHF. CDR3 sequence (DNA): TGCGCCAGCAGCCAACCCCGGGACAGGGATAATTCACCCCTCCACTTT.

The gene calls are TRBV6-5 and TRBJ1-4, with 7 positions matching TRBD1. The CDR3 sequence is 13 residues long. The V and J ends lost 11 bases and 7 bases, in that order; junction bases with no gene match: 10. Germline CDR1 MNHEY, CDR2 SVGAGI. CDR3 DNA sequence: TGTGCCTCCCGGACAGGAAGGTCTGAAAAACTGTTTTTT. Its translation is CASRTGRSEKLFF.

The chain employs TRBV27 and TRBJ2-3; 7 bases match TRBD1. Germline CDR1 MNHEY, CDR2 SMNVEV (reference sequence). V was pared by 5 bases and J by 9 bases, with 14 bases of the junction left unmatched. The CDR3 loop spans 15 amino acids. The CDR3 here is CASSDGQDQGRTQYF. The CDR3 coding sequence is TGTGCCAGCAGTGACGGACAGGACCAAGGGCGGACGCAGTATTTT.

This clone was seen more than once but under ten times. The chain's CDR3 is CAIGTGGTNTGELFF. The DNA for the CDR3 is TGTGCCATCGGTACAGGGGGCACGAACACCGGGGAGCTGTTTTTT. The chain couples TRBV10-3 to TRBJ2-2; 9 bases map to TRBD1. V gave up 8 bases and J gave up 0 bases; unmatched junction bases: 4. CDR1 and CDR2 (germline): ENHRY, SYGVKD. The CDR3 is made up of 15 amino acids.

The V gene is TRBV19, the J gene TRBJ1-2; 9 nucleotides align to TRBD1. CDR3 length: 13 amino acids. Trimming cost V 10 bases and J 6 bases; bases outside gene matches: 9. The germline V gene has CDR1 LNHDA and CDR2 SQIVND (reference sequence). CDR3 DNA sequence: TGTGCCACCCTAGGGACAGGGAGAAATGGCTACACCTTC. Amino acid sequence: CATLGTGRNGYTF.

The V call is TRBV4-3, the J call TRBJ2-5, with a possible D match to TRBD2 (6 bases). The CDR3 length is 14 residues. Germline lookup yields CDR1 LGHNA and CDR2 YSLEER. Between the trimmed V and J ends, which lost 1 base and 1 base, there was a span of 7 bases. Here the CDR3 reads CASSQGTTQETQYF. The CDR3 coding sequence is TGCGCCAGCAGCCAAGGGACTACCCAAGAGACCCAGTACTTC.

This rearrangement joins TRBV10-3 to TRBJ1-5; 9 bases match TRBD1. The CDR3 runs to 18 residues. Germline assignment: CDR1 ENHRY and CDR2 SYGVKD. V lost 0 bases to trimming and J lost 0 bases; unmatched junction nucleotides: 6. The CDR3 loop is CAISESTGGSSSNQPQHF. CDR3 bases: TGTGCCATCAGTGAGTCGACAGGGGGTAGTAGTAGCAATCAGCCCCAGCATTTT.

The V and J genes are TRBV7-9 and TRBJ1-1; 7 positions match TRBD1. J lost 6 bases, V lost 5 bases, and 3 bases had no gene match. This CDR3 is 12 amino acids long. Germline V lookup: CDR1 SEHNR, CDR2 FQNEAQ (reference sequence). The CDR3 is CASSPTGAEAFF. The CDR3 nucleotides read TGTGCCAGCAGCCCAACAGGGGCTGAAGCTTTCTTT.

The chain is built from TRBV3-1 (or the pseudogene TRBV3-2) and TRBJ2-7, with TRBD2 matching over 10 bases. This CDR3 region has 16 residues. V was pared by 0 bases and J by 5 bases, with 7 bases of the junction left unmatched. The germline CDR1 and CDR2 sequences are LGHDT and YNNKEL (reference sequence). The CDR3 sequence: CASSQDRASGGNEQYF. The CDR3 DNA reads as TGTGCCAGCAGCCAAGATCGGGCTAGCGGGGGCAACGAGCAGTACTTC.

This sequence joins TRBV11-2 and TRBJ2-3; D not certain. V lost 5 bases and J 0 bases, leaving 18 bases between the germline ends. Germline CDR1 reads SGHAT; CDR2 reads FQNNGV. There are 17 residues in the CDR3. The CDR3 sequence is CASSPLAIPYSTDTQYF. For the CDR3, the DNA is TGTGCCAGCAGCCCACTCGCCATCCCCTATAGCACAGATACGCAGTATTTT.

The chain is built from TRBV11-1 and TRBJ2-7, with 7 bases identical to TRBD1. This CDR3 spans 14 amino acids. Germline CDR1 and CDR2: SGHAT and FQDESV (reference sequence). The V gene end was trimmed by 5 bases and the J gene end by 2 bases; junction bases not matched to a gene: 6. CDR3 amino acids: CASSLRDRPYEQYF. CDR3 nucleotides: TGTGCCAGCAGCCTCCGGGACAGACCCTACGAGCAGTACTTC.

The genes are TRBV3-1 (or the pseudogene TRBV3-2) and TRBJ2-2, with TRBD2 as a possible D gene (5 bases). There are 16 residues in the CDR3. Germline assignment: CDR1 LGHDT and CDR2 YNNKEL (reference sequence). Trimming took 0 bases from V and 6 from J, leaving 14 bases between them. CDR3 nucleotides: TGTGCCAGCAGCCAAGAGAGGGTAGGGATGGCCGGGGAGCTGTTTTTT. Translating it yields CASSQERVGMAGELFF.

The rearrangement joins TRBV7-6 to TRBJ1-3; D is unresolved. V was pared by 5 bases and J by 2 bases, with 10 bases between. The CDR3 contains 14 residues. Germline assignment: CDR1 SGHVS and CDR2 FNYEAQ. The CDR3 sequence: CASSPAGTGNTIYF. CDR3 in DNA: TGTGCCAGCAGCCCCGCCGGGACTGGAAACACCATATATTTT.

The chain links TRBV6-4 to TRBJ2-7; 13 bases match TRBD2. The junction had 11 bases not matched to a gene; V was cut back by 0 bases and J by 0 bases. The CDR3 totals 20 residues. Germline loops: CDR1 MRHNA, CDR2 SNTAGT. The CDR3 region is CASSDSCTGTSGTPSYEQYF. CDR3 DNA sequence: TGTGCCAGCAGTGACTCATGCACCGGGACTAGCGGGACCCCCTCCTACGAGCAGTACTTC.